This T cell receptor (beta chain) was documented in a study of Ad26.COV2.S vaccination and SARS-CoV-2 variants. Overall study context: Into the muscle, Ad26.COV2.S was dosed once or twice, 56 days apart.

Some clones are missing from TCRdb's copy, which holds only in-frame ones; the method was immunoSEQ multiplex PCR. The table has around 300,000 clones, 65% to 90% seen once. This CDR3 is built from 13 residues. The germline V and J ends were trimmed by 4 bases and 7 bases, with 11 bases remaining between them. Documented treatment: some 19 received Ad26.COV2.S at low or high dose, single or two shots; about 5 received placebo; per-sample allocation not given. Sample collection was performed on day 63 after the first vaccine or placebo injection. The administered vaccine (an Ad26 vector) expressed Wuhan-strain SARS-CoV-2 spike.

The receptor's source is a person between 18 and 65 years old who received the Ad26.COV2.S COVID-19 vaccine or a placebo. The rearrangement links TRBV12-3 or TRBV12-4 to TRBJ1-5; D ambiguous. The specimen comprised peripheral blood, sampled in a trial of Ad26.COV2.S vaccine versus placebo. The CDR3 sequence is CASSSTRRQPQHF. CDR3 DNA sequence: TGTGCCAGCAGTTCAACCCGGAGGCAGCCCCAGCATTTT.